This paragraph reports one T cell receptor (beta chain). Stage II-IVA oral cavity squamous cell carcinoma was new and untreated by systemic or radiation therapy. Sequencing used immunoSEQ multiplex PCR; TCRdb keeps in-frame clones, though not all of them. The sample comprises approximately 7,100 clones, about 69% of which are singletons, and around 3.1% rests with the top ten. Germline CDR1 SGHNT, CDR2 YYREEE (reference sequence). The V gene lost 0 bases and the J gene lost 0 bases, with 10 bases spanning the gap. CDR3 length: 16 residues. The entry originates in a study of neoadjuvant anti-PD-1 for oral cavity cancer. Study overall: Patients mostly received three to four biweekly nivolumab doses at 3 mg/kg before surgery. Patients without progression got a fourth dose around day 43.

This sequence joins TRBV5-4 and TRBJ1-3, with D maybe TRBD1 (5 bases). The sample consisted of PBMCs, taken before nivolumab (anti-PD-1) treatment. This clonotype was sampled from a person between 40 and 80 years old with oral cavity squamous cell carcinoma. The CDR3 region is CASSLGQPSSGNTIYF. In nucleotides, the CDR3 is TGTGCCAGCAGCTTGGGACAGCCAAGCTCTGGAAACACCATATATTTT.